Reported below is one T cell receptor beta chain. The antigen remains unidentified. Expressed TCRB transcripts got sequenced, as all isolated RNA was reverse transcribed. Method: immunoSEQ multiplex PCR; TCRdb's copy keeps in-frame clones and lacks some. There are 150,000 to 200,000 clones in the sample; about 63% occur only once, and about 0.091% lies in the top ten. Trimming cost V 3 bases and J 7 bases; bases outside gene matches: 8. The CDR3 sequence is 15 residues long. Germline V lookup: CDR1 LNHNV, CDR2 YYDKDF (reference sequence). These data originate in a study of beta chain features in type 1 diabetes. Points from the study as a whole: Fewer junction insertions and more nucleotide deletions appeared in type 1 diabetes patients. In every one of the four CD4+ subsets, TCRB CDR3s were moderately but significantly shorter in Type 1 diabetes patients.

This sequence joins TRBV15 and TRBJ2-1, with 8 bases identical to TRBD2. What was sequenced was naive CD4+ T cells from blood. The clonotype was recovered from a man aged 25 to 40 with type 1 diabetes. CDR3 region: CATSSGGAQFNEQFF. The CDR3 coding sequence is TGTGCCACCAGCAGCGGGGGGGCGCAGTTTAATGAGCAGTTCTTC.